This T cell receptor (beta chain) was profiled in a study of neoadjuvant nivolumab and ipilimumab in lung cancer (dated by TCRdb to between 2020 and 2021). For context, the study as a whole: Nivolumab was given at 3 mg/kg intravenously on days 1, 15 and 29, and the combination arm added ipilimumab 1 mg/kg on day 1 only. For each study arm, the primary endpoint of the trial was the rate of major pathologic response (MPR) in the intention-to-treat population. The trial treated just under 45 patients with operable NSCLC: about 23 were randomized to nivolumab monotherapy and 21 to nivolumab plus ipilimumab. The study compared TCR repertoires in pretherapy (baseline) peripheral blood with TCR repertoires in tumors resected at surgery after neoadjuvant immune checkpoint blockade. Seven patients had matched pretherapy and resected tumor pairs analyzed, with four treated with nivolumab and three with nivolumab plus ipilimumab.

The intended sense of this specimen's time point label: at surgical resection after neoadjuvant nivolumab +/- ipilimumab. The samples were taken from NEOSTAR, a phase 2 randomized trial in operable NSCLC that tested neoadjuvant nivolumab or nivolumab plus ipilimumab, followed by surgery. V is shortened by 4 bases, J by 0 bases, and the region joining them spans 14 bases. Its CDR3 holds 16 amino acids, cysteine through phenylalanine. Only the CDR3 part of the read is kept: 48 bases, read in frame from the first base. The germline V gene (reference sequence) yields SGHNT for CDR1 and YYREEE for CDR2. This clone has just a few counts. Its antigen has not been determined. It has no much larger one-base neighbor in the sample; base qualities were not kept. Broader findings and caveats from the paper: No significant correlation was found between TCR clonality and pathologic tumor regression, and only one major-pathologic-response sample was available for the clonality analysis. A small number of samples underwent TCR sequencing. From pretherapy to surgery, tumor T-cell richness and clonality increased in three of three dual-therapy tumors but in only two of four nivolumab-treated tumors. A positive correlation was observed between pretherapy blood TCR richness and richness in tumors resected after neoadjuvant therapy (Spearman R of about 0.8). TCR richness and clonality were greater in resected tumors than in tumor-adjacent uninvolved lung, and increases were seen in more dual-therapy-treated tumors.

Receptors were amplified or captured by the immunoSEQ multiplex PCR assay. In the authors' own workflow: Repertoires were summarized by richness and clonality, and significantly expanded and contracted clones were identified between pre- and post-therapy samples. Drawn from immuneACCESS, this table holds only the in-frame rearrangements with V and J called that TCRdb kept. Clones are partly lost; checked studies trace under half to an unresolved V gene and leave the rest unexplained. The D gene and trimming were derived from the DNA, and the V and J assignments and clone size from that table. In all, the sample holds 25,000 to 30,000 clones, and 76% of those were seen once. The ten largest clones add up to 15% to 20% of the sample.

The clonotype originates from an adult with non-small cell lung cancer. The sequences come from tumor tissue, collected after neoadjuvant nivolumab, alone or with ipilimumab, at or shortly before surgery. The chain was built from TRBV5-4 and TRBJ1-3, and perhaps TRBD1 as D gene, on 5 matching bases. The nucleotide sequence reads as follows: TGTGCCAGCAGCCGAGGGACGCAGGTCTCTGGAAACACCATATATTTT. It codes for CASSRGTQVSGNTIYF.